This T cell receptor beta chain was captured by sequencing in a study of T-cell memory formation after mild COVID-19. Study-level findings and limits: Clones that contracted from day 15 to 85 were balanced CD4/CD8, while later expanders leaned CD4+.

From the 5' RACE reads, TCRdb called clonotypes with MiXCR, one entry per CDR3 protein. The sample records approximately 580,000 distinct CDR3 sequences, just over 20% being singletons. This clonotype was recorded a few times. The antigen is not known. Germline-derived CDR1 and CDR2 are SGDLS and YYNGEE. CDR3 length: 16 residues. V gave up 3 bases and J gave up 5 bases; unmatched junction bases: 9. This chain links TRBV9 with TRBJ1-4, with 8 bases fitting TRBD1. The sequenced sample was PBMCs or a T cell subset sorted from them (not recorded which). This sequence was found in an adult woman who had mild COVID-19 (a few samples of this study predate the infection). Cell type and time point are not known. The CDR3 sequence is CASSGRQGKKNEKLFF. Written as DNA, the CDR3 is TGTGCCAGCAGCGGAAGACAGGGGAAGAAGAATGAAAAACTGTTTTTT.